This T cell receptor beta chain came from a study of blood T cell repertoires in COVID-19 (TCRdb year 2020). Regarding the study in general: Samples covering the acute and convalescent phases of COVID-19 were provided by collaborators in the United States, Italy and Spain. The material from the prospective study consisted of cDNA or gDNA derived from T cells, B-cell-depleted T cells, or PBMCs. Subjects who had been exposed to COVID-19, were actively infected with it, or had recovered from it provided the deeply sampled blood TCRbeta repertoires that made up the dataset. The repertoires were made available in a free public database intended to serve as a resource for research on the immune response to SARS-CoV-2. Samples came from the ongoing ImmuneRACE study (first 160 participants) plus 1,254 subjects from 6 global collaborators. The sample metadata nearly always contained a de-identified subject ID, COVID-19 status, age in years and sex. HLA class I and class II types, where available, came from metadata supplied by the sample provider rather than from assay-based typing. Overall study outcomes, separate from this receptor: Clinical and demographic metadata were provided uncurated, with the amount varying by source and participant.

TCRbeta CDR3 regions were amplified from genomic DNA by means of the immunoSEQ Assay, a bias-controlled multiplex PCR. Processing in the source paper ran as follows. The number of nucleated cells in each sample was estimated from the amplification of reference gene primers within the assay. Sequence reads were collapsed and filtered to measure the absolute abundance of every unique TCRbeta CDR3 rearrangement. For each sample, productive Simpson clonality was calculated as the square root of Simpson's diversity index over productive rearrangements. TCRdb limited this immuneACCESS table to in-frame rearrangements with V and J called. A share of clones is missing; checked studies link under half to unresolved V genes, and the rest is unexplained. The DNA gave D and trimming, while V, J and clone size come from that table. The sample yields roughly 400,000 clones; 70% to 90% were counted once. About 1.5% of the sample goes to the ten largest clones.

Of note for this clone: The clone's antigen remains unknown. Qualities for individual bases were not recorded, and no much larger clone is one base off.

Including cysteine and phenylalanine, the CDR3 has 16 amino acids. The CDR3 DNA has 48 bases and is translated from base 1. V lost 5 bases and J lost 0 bases; the stretch between them is 11 bases long. Taken from the germline V gene (reference sequence), the CDR1 and CDR2 loops are MNHEY and SMNVEV. In the prospective study, participants were roughly 18 to 95 years old, resided in under 30 geographic areas of the United States, and were enrolled through a virtual design. Cohort assignment in the prospective study relied on participant-reported clinical history from a screening survey and a study questionnaire. A participant counted as exposed if, within 2 weeks of entering the study, that participant had been in contact with someone who had a PCR-confirmed or clinician-diagnosed COVID-19 case. Mobile phlebotomists in the prospective study collected whole blood, serum and a nasopharyngeal or oropharyngeal swab from every participant. Additional blood draws and questionnaires over an approximately two-month period could optionally be provided by prospective study participants. Before DNA extraction, prospective study blood samples were shipped either frozen or at room temperature.

The sequenced sample was PBMCs or T cells enriched from blood (not recorded which). The V and J segments used are TRBV27 and TRBJ2-6, and TRBD1 may be the D gene, going by 5 matching bases. This clonotype originated in a woman between 18 and 30 years old who had been exposed to COVID-19. The sequence in DNA is TGTGCCAGCAGTGCCCTGACAGTCTCTGGGGCCAACGTCCTGACTTTC. Its amino acids are CASSALTVSGANVLTF.